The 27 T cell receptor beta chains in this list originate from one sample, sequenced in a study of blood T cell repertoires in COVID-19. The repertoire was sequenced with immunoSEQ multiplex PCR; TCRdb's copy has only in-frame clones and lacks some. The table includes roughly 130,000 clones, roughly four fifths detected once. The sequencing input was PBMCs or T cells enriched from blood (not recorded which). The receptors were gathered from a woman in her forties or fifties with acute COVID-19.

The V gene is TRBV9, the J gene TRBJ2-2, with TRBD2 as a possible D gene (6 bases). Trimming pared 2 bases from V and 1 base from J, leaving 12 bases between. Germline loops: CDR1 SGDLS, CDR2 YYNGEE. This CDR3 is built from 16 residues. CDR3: CASSVPGGMNTGELFF. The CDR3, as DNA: TGTGCCAGCAGCGTTCCCGGGGGAATGAACACCGGGGAGCTGTTTTTT.

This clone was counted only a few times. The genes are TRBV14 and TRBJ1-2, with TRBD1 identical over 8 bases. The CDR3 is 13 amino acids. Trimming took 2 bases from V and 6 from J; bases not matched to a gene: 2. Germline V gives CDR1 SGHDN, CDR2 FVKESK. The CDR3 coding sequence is TGTGCCAGCAGCCAATACAGGGGGAATGGCTACACCTTC. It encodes CASSQYRGNGYTF. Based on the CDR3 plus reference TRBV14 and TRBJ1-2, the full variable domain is EAGVTQFPSHSVIEKGQTVTLRCDPISGHDNLYWYRRVMGKEIKFLLHFVKESKQDESGMPNNRFLAERTGGTYSTLKVQPAELEDSGVYFCASSQYRGNGYTFGSGTRLTVV.

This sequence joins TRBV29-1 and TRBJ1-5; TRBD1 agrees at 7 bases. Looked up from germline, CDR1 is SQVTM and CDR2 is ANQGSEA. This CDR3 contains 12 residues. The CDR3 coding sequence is TGCGCAGGGGGTAAGGGGAATCAGCCCCAGCATTTT. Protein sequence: CAGGKGNQPQHF.

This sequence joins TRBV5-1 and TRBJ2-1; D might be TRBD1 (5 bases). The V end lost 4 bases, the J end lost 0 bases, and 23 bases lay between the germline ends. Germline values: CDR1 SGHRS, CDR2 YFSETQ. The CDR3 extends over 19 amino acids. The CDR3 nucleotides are TGCGCCAGCAGCCCCCGTAGTAGGGGTCAGGCCAGCTCCTACAATGAGCAGTTCTTC. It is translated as CASSPRSRGQASSYNEQFF.

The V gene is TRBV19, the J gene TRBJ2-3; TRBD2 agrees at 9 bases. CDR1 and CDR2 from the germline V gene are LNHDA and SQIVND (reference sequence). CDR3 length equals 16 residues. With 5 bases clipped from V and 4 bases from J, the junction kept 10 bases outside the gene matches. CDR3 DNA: TGTGCCAGTAGTTTTAGCGGGAGAAAAAGCGCAGATACGCAGTATTTT. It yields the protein CASSFSGRKSADTQYF.

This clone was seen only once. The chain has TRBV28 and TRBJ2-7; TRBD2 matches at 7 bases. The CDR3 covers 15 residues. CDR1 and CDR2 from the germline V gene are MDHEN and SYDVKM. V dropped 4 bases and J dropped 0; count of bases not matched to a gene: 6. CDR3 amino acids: CASSSSAGYSYEQYF. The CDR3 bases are TGTGCCAGCAGTTCCTCAGCGGGGTACTCCTACGAGCAGTACTTC. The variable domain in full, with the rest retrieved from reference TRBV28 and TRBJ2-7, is DVKVTQSSRYLVKRTGEKVFLECVQDMDHENMFWYRQDPGLGLRLIYFSYDVKMKEKGDIPEGYSVSREKKERFSLILESASTNQTSMYLCASSSSAGYSYEQYFGPGTRLTVT.

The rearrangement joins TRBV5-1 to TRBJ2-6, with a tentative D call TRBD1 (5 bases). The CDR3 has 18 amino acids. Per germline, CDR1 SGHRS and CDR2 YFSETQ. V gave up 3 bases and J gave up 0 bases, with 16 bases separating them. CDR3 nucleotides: TGCGCCAGCAGCTCTGGCCGACAGAGGAGCTCTGGGGCCAACGTCCTGACTTTC. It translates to CASSSGRQRSSGANVLTF.

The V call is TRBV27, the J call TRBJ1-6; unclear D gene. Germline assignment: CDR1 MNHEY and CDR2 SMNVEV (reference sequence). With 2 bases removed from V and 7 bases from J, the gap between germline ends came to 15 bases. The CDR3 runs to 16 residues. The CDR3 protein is CASSLLSQAPNSPLHF. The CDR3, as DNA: TGTGCCAGCAGTTTACTGAGCCAGGCCCCAAATTCACCCCTCCACTTT.

CDR3 DNA sequence: TGTGCCTGGAGTGTAACAGGGACCGGGGAGCTGTTTTTT. It yields the protein CAWSVTGTGELFF. The rearrangement joins TRBV30 to TRBJ2-2; weak D call: TRBD1 (6 bases). V was shortened by 0 bases and J by 5 bases, with 7 bases between the two germline ends. CDR1 and CDR2 (germline): GTSNPN, SVGIG (reference sequence). CDR3 length: 13 residues. Drawing the rest from reference TRBV30 and TRBJ2-2, the complete variable domain is SQTIHQWPATLVQPVGSPLSLECTVEGTSNPNLYWYRQAAGRGLQLLFYSVGIGQISSEVPQNLSASRPQDRQFILSSKKLLLSDSGFYLCAWSVTGTGELFFGEGSRLTVL.

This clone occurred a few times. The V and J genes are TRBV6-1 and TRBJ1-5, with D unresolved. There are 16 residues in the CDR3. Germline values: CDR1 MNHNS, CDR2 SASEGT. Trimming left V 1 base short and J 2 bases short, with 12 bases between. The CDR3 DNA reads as TGTGCCAGCAGTGAAGACGGGTCTATGGGCAATCAGCCCCAGCATTTT. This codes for CASSEDGSMGNQPQHF.

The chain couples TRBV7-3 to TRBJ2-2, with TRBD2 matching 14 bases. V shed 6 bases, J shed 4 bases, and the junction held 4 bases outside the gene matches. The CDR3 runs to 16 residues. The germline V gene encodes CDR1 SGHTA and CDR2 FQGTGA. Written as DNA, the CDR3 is TGTGCCAGCAGACCAGGACTAGCGGGAGGCACCGGGGAGCTGTTTTTT. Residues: CASRPGLAGGTGELFF.

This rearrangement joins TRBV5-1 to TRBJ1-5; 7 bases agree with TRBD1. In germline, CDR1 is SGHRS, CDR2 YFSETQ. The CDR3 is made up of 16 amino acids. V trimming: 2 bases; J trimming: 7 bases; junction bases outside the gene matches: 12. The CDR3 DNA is TGCGCCAGCAGCTTTTCTCCACAGGGGAATGAACAGCCCCAGCATTTT. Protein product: CASSFSPQGNEQPQHF.

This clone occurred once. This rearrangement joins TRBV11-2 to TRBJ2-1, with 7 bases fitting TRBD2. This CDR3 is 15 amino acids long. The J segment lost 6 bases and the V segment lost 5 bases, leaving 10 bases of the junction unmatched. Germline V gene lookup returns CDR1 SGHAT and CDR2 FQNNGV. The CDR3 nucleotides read TGTGCCAGCAGCCCGCGGGAGACTGGGTTCAATGAGCAGTTCTTC. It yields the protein CASSPRETGFNEQFF.

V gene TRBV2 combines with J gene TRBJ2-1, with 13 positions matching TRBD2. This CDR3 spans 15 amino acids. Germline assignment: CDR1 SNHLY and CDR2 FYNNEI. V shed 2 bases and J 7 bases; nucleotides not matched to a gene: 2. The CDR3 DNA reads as TGTGCCAGCAGTGAAAGACTAGCGGGAGGAAATGAGCAGTTCTTC. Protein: CASSERLAGGNEQFF.

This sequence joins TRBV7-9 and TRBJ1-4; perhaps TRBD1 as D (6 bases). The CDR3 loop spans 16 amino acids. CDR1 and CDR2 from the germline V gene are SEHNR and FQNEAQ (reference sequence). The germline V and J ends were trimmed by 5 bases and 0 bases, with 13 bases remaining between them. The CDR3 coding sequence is TGTGCCAGCAGCCAGAGACAGGCGGCAACTAATGAAAAACTGTTTTTT. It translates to CASSQRQAATNEKLFF. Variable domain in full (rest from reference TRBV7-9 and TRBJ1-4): DTGVSQNPRHKITKRGQNVTFRCDPISEHNRLYWYRQTLGQGPEFLTYFQNEAQLEKSRLLSDRFSAERPKGSFSTLEIQRTEQGDSAMYLCASSQRQAATNEKLFFGSGTQLSVL.

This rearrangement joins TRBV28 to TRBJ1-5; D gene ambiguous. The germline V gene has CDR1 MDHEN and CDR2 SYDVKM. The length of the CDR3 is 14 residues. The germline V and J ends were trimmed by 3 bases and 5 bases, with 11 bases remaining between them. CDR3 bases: TGTGCCAGCAGTTTCGGTTCCCACTATCAGCCCCAGCATTTT. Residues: CASSFGSHYQPQHF.

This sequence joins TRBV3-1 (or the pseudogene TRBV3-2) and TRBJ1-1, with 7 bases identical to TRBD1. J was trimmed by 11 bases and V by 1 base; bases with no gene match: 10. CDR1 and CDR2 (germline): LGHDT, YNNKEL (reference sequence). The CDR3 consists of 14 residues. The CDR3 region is CASSQGQGMMGAFF. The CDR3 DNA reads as TGTGCCAGCAGCCAAGGACAGGGAATGATGGGGGCTTTCTTT.

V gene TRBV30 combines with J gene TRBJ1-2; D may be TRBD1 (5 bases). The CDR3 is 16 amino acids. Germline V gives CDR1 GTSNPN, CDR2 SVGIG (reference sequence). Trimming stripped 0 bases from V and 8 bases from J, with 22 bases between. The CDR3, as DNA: TGTGCCTGGAGTGTAAGGACGCGGCGGGGGGATTTCGGCTACACCTTC. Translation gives CAWSVRTRRGDFGYTF.

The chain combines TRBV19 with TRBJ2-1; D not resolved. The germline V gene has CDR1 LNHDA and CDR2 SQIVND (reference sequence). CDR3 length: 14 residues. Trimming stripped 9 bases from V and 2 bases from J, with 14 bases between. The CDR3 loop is CASATEPTYNEQFF. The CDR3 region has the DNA TGTGCCAGCGCGACGGAGCCTACCTACAATGAGCAGTTCTTC. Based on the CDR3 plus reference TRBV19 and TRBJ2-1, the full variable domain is DGGITQSPKYLFRKEGQNVTLSCEQNLNHDAMYWYRQDPGQGLRLIYYSQIVNDFQKGDIAEGYSVSREKKESFPLTVTSAQKNPTAFYLCASATEPTYNEQFFGPGTRLTVL.

The CDR3 reads CASRPGTGGNQPQHF. The CDR3 coding sequence is TGTGCCAGCAGACCCGGGACAGGGGGTAATCAGCCCCAGCATTTT. The genes are TRBV2 and TRBJ1-5; 11 positions agree with TRBD1. Losses at the gene ends were 6 bases for V and 4 bases for J; bases not matched to a gene: 5. Germline CDR1 SNHLY, CDR2 FYNNEI. The CDR3 covers 15 residues.

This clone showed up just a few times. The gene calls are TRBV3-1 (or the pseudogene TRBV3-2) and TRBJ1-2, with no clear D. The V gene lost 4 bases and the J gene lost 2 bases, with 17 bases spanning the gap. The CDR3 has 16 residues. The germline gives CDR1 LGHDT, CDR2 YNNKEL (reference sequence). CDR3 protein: CASSLSSFRSNYGYTF. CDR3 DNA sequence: TGTGCCAGCAGCCTCTCTTCGTTCCGTTCGAACTATGGCTACACCTTC.

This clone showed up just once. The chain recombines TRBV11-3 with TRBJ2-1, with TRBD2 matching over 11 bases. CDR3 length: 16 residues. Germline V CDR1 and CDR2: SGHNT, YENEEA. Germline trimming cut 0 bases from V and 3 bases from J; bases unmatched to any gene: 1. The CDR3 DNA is TGTGCCAGCAGCTTAGAACTAGCGGGGGACTACAATGAGCAGTTCTTC. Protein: CASSLELAGDYNEQFF. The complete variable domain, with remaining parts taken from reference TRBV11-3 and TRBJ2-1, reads EAGVVQSPRYKIIEKKQPVAFWCNPISGHNTLYWYLQNLGQGPELLIRYENEEAVDDSQLPKDRFSAERLKGVDSTLKIQPAELGDSAVYLCASSLELAGDYNEQFFGPGTRLTVL.

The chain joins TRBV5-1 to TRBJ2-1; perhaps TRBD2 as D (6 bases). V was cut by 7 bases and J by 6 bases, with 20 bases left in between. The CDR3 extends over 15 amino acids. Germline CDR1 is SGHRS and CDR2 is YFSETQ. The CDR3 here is CASAKLVGGTNEQFF. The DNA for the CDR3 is TGCGCCAGCGCCAAACTAGTGGGAGGCACCAATGAGCAGTTCTTC.

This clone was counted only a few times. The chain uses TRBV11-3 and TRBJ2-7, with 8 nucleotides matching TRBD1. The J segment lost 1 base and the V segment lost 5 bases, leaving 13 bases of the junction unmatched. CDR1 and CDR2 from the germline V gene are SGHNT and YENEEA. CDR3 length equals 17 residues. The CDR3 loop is CASSPGTGGVRSYEQYF. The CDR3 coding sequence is TGTGCCAGCAGCCCTGGGACAGGCGGGGTACGGTCCTACGAGCAGTACTTC.

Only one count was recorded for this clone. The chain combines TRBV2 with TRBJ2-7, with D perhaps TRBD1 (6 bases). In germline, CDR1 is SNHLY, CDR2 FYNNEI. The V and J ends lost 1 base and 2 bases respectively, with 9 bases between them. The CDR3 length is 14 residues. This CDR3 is CASSEDRAPYEQYF. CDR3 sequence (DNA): TGTGCCAGCAGTGAAGACAGGGCGCCCTACGAGCAGTACTTC.

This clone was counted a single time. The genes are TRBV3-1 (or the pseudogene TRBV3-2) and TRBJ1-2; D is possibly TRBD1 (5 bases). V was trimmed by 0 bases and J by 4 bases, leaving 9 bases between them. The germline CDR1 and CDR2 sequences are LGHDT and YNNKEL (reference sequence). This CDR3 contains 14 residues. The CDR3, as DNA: TGTGCCAGCAGCCAAGACGGGGGGATCTATGGCTACACCTTC. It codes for CASSQDGGIYGYTF.

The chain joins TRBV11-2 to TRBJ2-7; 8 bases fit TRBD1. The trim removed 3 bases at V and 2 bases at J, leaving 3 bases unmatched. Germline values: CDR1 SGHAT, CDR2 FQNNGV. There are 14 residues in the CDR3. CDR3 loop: CASSFGTGTYEQYF. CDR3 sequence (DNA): TGTGCCAGCAGCTTCGGGACAGGTACCTACGAGCAGTACTTC.